This TCR beta chain was profiled in a study of blood T cells in healthy people across ages. The study, taken as a whole, reports: Unsorted PBMC material precluded a definitive naive versus antigen-experienced comparison. Versus aged donors, long-lived donors had higher diversity and more naive CD4+ cells.

Primers used in a second PCR of about 7 to 12 cycles were a sample-barcoded 5' primer and a J-beta primer mix. From the 5' RACE reads, TCRdb called clonotypes with MiXCR, one entry per CDR3 protein. The data contain about 500,000 distinct CDR3 sequences, nearly 25% of them seen just once; the ten biggest clones take up approximately 8.7%. The CDR3 runs 11 residues. Germline assignment: CDR1 MNHNS and CDR2 SASEGT. A single count supports this clonotype. The antigen is unknown. These same data were also listed under a study on T cells of mothers and their children.

The gene calls are TRBV6-1 and TRBJ2-7; D gene ambiguous. The J call may be mistaken, given a closer DNA end match to TRBJ2-5. The sequenced sample consisted of blood. This clonotype was sampled from a boy aged 10-17 years in good health. CDR3 DNA: TGTGCCAGCATCCTCCGGGAGACCCAGTACTTC. Translation: CASILRETQYF.